A selection of T cell receptor beta chains follows, all from one sample in a study of T-cell reconstitution after alpha-beta-depleted transplantation in children. TCRdb called the PCR reads again in MiXCR, with one record for every CDR3 protein. The repertoire has approximately 590,000 distinct CDR3 sequences, 8% to 11% of them found once; the top ten carry approximately 4.1%. The specimen comprised PBMCs from the stem cell graft donor, sampled from the stem cell graft. These receptors originate from a human donor who donated a stem cell graft to a child with acute myeloid leukemia. Each CDR3 is given with its conserved first and last residue. A D gene is named only where the DNA matches it firmly. A row's size may be missing; if present it is once, few, many or a size class.

>many|TRBV6-2/TRBV6-3|-|TRBJ2-1
TGTGCCAGCAGTTACCAGAGGCGGTCCGCCAATGAGCAGTTCTTC
CASSYQRRSANEQFF
>-|TRBV10-3|-|TRBJ1-5
TGTGCCATCTCCCCGGCGGGCTTTGACAATCAGCCCCAGCATTTT
CAISPAGFDNQPQHF
>-|TRBV7-2|TRBD1|TRBJ2-1
TGTGCCAGCAGCTTAGAGGGACAGGCGTACAATGAGCAGTTCTTC
CASSLEGQAYNEQFF
>few|TRBV5-5|-|TRBJ2-5
TGTGCCAGCAGCCCGCTTGGGGGGGCGGGAAAGGAGACCCAGTACTTC
CASSPLGGAGKETQYF
>-|TRBV12-3/TRBV12-4|TRBD2|TRBJ2-3
TGTGCCAGCAGTTTGGTGGCGGGAGGGCCGAGGATCTCAGATACGCAGTATTTT
CASSLVAGGPRISDTQYF
>-|TRBV12-3/TRBV12-4|TRBD1|TRBJ1-2
TGTGCCAGCAGTAACAGGGGGCGAGGCTATGGCTACACCTTC
CASSNRGRGYGYTF
>many|TRBV28|-|TRBJ2-1
TGTGCCAGCAGTCTTCAGCGTGAGCAGTTCTTC
CASSLQREQFF
>-|TRBV27|-|TRBJ1-5
TGTGCCAGCAGCCAAGGGGGTAGAGTGGGCTCGAGCAATCAGCCCCAGCATTTT
CASSQGGRVGSSNQPQHF
>few|TRBV6-5|-|TRBJ2-4
TGTGCCAGCAGTTACGGAAGCGTGAGACCAAACATTCAGTACTTC
CASSYGSVRPNIQYF
>few|TRBV28|-|TRBJ1-2
TGTGCCAGCAGTTTAAGACAGATCAATGGCTACACCTTC
CASSLRQINGYTF
>many|TRBV20-1|-|TRBJ2-3
TGCAGTGCTAGTAGTGCGGGACGACTAGATACGCAGTATTTT
CSASSAGRLDTQYF
>few|TRBV20-1|-|TRBJ1-2
TGCAGTGCTAGAGATCGGCTTCCGGGACCATCGGGGGATGGCTACACCTTC
CSARDRLPGPSGDGYTF
>-|TRBV18|TRBD2|TRBJ2-2
TGTGCCAGCTCACCGAGAGCGGGAGGGCCGTCTTCGAACACCGGGGAGCTGTTTTTT
CASSPRAGGPSSNTGELFF
>few|TRBV7-2|-|TRBJ1-6
TGTGCCAGCAGCTTAGTCGGGGGCACTAATAATTCACCCCTCCACTTT
CASSLVGGTNNSPLHF
>-|TRBV6-2/TRBV6-3|TRBD1|TRBJ1-1
TGTGCCAGCAGTTTCCGGACAGGGCGAAGCGGCCATGAAGCTTTCTTT
CASSFRTGRSGHEAFF
>-|TRBV7-2|TRBD2|TRBJ2-2
TGTGCCAGCAGCGCAGTCGGCGGGAGTATGGGCGGGGAGCTGTTTTTT
CASSAVGGSMGGELFF
>-|TRBV29-1|TRBD2|TRBJ2-1
TGCAGCGCACCGGGACTAGCTCGCAATGAGCAGTTCTTC
CSAPGLARNEQFF
>few|TRBV12-3/TRBV12-4|TRBD2|TRBJ2-1
TGTGCCAGCACCCCCCTCGCGGGAGGATACAATGAGCAGTTCTTC
CASTPLAGGYNEQFF
>many|TRBV30|-|TRBJ2-1
TGTGCCTGCCTCCTTAGTTATGAGCAGTTCTTC
CACLLSYEQFF
>many|TRBV4-3|TRBD2|TRBJ2-1
TGCGCCAGCAGCCAAGTTCTCTCGGGGAGCGGGAGGGGAGCGGAGCAGTTCTTC
CASSQVLSGSGRGAEQFF
>-|TRBV3-1|-|TRBJ1-1
TGTGCCAGCAGCCCCCCAGGGAAGAAGAACACTGAAGCTTTCTTT
CASSPPGKKNTEAFF
>-|TRBV7-8|TRBD1|TRBJ2-4
TGTGCCAGCAGCCCGACAGGGCCCTTGAACATTCAGTACTTC
CASSPTGPLNIQYF
>few|TRBV28|TRBD2|TRBJ2-7
TGTGCCAGCAGAGGCGCTTGGACTAGCGGGAGGGGCTACGAGCAGTACTTC
CASRGAWTSGRGYEQYF
>few|TRBV6-1|-|TRBJ1-5
TGTGCCAGCAGTGATTGGGACGGTATTTTTAGCAATCAGCCCCAGCATTTT
CASSDWDGIFSNQPQHF
>-|TRBV7-2|-|TRBJ2-1
TGTGCCAGCAGCTTAGGTCTGGCTCGAGCTAAGGTCTTC
CASSLGLARAKVF
>many|TRBV29-1|TRBD2|TRBJ2-3
TGCAGCGTAACCCCCGGGACTAGCGGGATCAGTACGCAGTATTTT
CSVTPGTSGISTQYF